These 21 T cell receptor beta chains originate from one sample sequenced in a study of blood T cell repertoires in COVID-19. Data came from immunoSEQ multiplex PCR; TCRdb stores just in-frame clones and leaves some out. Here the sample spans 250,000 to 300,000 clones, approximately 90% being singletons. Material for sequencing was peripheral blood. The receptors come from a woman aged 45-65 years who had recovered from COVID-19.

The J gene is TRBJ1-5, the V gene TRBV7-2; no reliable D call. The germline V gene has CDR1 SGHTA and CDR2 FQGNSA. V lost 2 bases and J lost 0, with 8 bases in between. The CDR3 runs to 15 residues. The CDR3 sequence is CASSLLQNSNQPQHF. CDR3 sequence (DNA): TGTGCCAGCAGCTTACTCCAGAATAGCAATCAGCCCCAGCATTTT.

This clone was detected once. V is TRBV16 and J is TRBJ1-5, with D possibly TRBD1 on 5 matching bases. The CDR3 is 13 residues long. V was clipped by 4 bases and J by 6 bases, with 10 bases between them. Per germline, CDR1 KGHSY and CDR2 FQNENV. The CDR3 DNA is TGTGCCAGCAGCCTAACGGGGGGTCAGCCCCAGCATTTT. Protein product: CASSLTGGQPQHF.

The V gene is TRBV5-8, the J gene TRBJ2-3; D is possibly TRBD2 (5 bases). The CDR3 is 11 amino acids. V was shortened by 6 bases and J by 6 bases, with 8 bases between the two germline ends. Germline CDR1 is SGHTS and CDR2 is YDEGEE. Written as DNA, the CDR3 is TGTGCCAGCATCCCGGGGGATACGCAGTATTTT. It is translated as CASIPGDTQYF.

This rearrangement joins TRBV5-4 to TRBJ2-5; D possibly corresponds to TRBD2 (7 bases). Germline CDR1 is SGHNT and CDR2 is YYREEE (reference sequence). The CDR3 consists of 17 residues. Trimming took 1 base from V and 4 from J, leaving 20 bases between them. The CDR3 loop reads CASSLPWGGGGRETQYF. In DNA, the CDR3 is TGTGCCAGCAGCTTGCCCTGGGGGGGCGGGGGAAGAGAGACCCAGTACTTC.

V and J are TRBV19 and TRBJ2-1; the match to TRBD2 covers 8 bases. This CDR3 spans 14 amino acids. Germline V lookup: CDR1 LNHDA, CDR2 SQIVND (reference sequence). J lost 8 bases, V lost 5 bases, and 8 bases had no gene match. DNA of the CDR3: TGTGCCAGTAGTCTCCTCAGCGGGGGCTATGAGCAGTTCTTC. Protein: CASSLLSGGYEQFF.

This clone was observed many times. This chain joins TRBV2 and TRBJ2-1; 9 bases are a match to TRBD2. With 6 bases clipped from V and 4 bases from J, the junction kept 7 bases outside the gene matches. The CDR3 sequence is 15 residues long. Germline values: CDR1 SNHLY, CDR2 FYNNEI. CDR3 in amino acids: CASREVSGGYNEQFF. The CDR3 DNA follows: TGTGCCAGCAGAGAGGTCAGCGGGGGGTACAATGAGCAGTTCTTC.

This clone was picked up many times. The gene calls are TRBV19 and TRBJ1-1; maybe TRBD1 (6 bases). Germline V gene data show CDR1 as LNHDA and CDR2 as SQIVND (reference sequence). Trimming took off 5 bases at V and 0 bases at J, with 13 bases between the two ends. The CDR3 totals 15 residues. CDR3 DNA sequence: TGTGCCAGTAGTTCGAGGACAGTAGTGAACACTGAAGCTTTCTTT. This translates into CASSSRTVVNTEAFF.

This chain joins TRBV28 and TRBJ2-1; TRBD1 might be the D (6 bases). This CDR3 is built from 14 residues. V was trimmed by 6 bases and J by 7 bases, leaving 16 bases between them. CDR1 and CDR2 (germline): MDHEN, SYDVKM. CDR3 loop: CASSPGTFENEQFF. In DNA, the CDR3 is TGTGCCAGCAGCCCCGGGACATTCGAAAATGAGCAGTTCTTC. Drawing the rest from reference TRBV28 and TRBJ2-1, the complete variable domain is DVKVTQSSRYLVKRTGEKVFLECVQDMDHENMFWYRQDPGLGLRLIYFSYDVKMKEKGDIPEGYSVSREKKERFSLILESASTNQTSMYLCASSPGTFENEQFFGPGTRLTVL.

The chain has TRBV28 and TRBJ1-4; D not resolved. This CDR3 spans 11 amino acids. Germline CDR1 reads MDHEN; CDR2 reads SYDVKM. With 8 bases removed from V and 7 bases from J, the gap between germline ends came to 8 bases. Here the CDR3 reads CASSKSEKLFF. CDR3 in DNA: TGTGCCAGCTCCAAGAGTGAAAAACTGTTTTTT. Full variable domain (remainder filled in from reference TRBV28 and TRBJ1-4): DVKVTQSSRYLVKRTGEKVFLECVQDMDHENMFWYRQDPGLGLRLIYFSYDVKMKEKGDIPEGYSVSREKKERFSLILESASTNQTSMYLCASSKSEKLFFGSGTQLSVL.

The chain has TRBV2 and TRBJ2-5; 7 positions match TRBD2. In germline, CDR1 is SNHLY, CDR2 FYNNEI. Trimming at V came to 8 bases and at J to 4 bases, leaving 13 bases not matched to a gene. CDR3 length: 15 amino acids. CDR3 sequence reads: CASPRGEGRGETQYF. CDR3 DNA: TGTGCCAGCCCCCGAGGGGAGGGGAGGGGAGAGACCCAGTACTTC. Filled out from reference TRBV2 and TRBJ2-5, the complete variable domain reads EPEVTQTPSHQVTQMGQEVILRCVPISNHLYFYWYRQILGQKVEFLVSFYNNEISEKSEIFDDQFSVERPDGSNFTLKIRSTKLEDSAMYFCASPRGEGRGETQYFGPGTRLLVL.

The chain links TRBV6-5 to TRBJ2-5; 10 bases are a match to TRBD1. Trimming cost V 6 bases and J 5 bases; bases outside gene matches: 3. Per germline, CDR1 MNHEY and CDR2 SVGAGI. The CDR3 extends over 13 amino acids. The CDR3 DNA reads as TGTGCCAGCAGGGCGGGACAGGGGGAGACCCAGTACTTC. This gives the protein CASRAGQGETQYF.

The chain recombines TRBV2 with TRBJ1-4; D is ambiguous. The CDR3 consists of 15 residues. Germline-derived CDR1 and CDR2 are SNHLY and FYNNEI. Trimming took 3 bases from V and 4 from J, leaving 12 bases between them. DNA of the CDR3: TGTGCCAGCAGTGATCTTAGGAGCAGTAATGAAAAACTGTTTTTT. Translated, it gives CASSDLRSSNEKLFF. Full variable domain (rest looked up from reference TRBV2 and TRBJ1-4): EPEVTQTPSHQVTQMGQEVILRCVPISNHLYFYWYRQILGQKVEFLVSFYNNEISEKSEIFDDQFSVERPDGSNFTLKIRSTKLEDSAMYFCASSDLRSSNEKLFFGSGTQLSVL.

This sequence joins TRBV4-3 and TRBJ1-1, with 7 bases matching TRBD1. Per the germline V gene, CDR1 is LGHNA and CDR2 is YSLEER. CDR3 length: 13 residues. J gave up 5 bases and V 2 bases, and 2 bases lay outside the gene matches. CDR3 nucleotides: TGCGCCAGCAGCCAAAGGGGGCATACTGAAGCTTTCTTT. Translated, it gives CASSQRGHTEAFF.

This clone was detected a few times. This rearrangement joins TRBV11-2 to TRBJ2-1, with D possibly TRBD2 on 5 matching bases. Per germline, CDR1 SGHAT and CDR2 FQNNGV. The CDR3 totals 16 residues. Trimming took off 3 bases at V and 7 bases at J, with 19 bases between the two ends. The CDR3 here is CASSFPLTGSGNEQFF. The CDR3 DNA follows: TGTGCCAGCAGCTTCCCTCTGACTGGGAGTGGGAATGAGCAGTTCTTC. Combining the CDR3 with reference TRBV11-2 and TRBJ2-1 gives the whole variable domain EAGVAQSPRYKIIEKRQSVAFWCNPISGHATLYWYQQILGQGPKLLIQFQNNGVVDDSQLPKDRFSAERLKGVDSTLKIQPAKLEDSAVYLCASSFPLTGSGNEQFFGPGTRLTVL.

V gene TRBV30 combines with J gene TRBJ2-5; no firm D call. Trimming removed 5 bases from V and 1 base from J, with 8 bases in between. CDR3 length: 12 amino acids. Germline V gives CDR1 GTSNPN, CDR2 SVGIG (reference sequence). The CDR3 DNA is TGTGCCTGGGAGCGTGGCCAAGAGACCCAGTACTTC. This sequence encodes CAWERGQETQYF.

CDR3 loop: CASSVTGKTDTQYF. The DNA for the CDR3 is TGTGCCAGCAGCGTAACGGGTAAGACAGATACGCAGTATTTT. The chain couples TRBV9 to TRBJ2-3; the D is unclear. V was cut by 1 base and J by 3 bases, with 9 bases left in between. The germline CDR1 and CDR2 sequences are SGDLS and YYNGEE. The CDR3 contains 14 residues.

The CDR3 region has the DNA TGTGCCAGCACGCAAAACAGGGCGAGCTATGGCTACACCTTC. Encoded protein: CASTQNRASYGYTF. The chain combines TRBV7-9 with TRBJ1-2; a weak D match, TRBD1 (6 bases). The CDR3 is 14 amino acids. Looked up from germline, CDR1 is SEHNR and CDR2 is FQNEAQ (reference sequence). With 7 bases removed from V and 4 bases from J, the gap between germline ends came to 16 bases.

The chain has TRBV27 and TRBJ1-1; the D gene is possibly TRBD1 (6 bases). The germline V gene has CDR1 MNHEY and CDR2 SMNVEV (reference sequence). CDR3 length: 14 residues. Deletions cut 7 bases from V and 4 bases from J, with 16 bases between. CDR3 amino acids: CASTKRGMFTEAFF. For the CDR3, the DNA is TGTGCCAGCACGAAGAGGGGGATGTTCACTGAAGCTTTCTTT.

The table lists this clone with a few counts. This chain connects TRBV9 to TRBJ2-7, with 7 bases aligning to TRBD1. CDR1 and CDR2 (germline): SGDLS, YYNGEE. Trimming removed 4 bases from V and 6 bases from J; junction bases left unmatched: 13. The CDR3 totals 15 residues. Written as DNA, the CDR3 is TGTGCCAGCAGCATCGCCCGGGACAGCCCTCTCGAGCAGTACTTC. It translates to CASSIARDSPLEQYF.

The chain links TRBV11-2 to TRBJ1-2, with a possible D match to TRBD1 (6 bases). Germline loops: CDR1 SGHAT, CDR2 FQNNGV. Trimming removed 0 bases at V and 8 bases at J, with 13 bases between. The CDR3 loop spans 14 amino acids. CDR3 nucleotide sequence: TGTGCCAGCAGCTTAGAGAGAGGGGGAGAAGGCTACACCTTC. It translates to CASSLERGGEGYTF.

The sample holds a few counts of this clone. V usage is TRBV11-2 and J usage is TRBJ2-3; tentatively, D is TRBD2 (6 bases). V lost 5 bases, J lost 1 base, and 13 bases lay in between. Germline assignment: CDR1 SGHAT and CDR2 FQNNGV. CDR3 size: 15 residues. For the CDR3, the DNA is TGTGCCAGCAGCCCAGGCTGGGGGGGCACAGATACGCAGTATTTT. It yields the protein CASSPGWGGTDTQYF.